Below, 25 T cell receptor beta chains from the same sample are listed, as sequenced in a study of Ad26.COV2.S vaccination and SARS-CoV-2 variants. Profiling relied on immunoSEQ multiplex PCR, and the TCRdb table lists in-frame clones only, not all of them. This table holds 440,000 or so clones, over 80% found once. Treatment reported: around 19 received Ad26.COV2.S at low or high dose, single or two shots; about 5 received placebo; per-sample allocation not given. At day 63 after the first vaccine or placebo injection, samples were drawn. The sample in question was peripheral blood, obtained in a trial of Ad26.COV2.S vaccine versus placebo. Receptors originate from a person aged 18 to 59 who received the Ad26.COV2.S COVID-19 vaccine or a placebo.

The genes are TRBV2 and TRBJ1-6; D is possibly TRBD1 (5 bases). This CDR3 is built from 14 residues. The germline gives CDR1 SNHLY, CDR2 FYNNEI. V shed 7 bases and J shed 8 bases, with 15 bases lying between them. The CDR3 is CASKNQTGYSPLHF. The CDR3 DNA follows: TGTGCCAGCAAAAACCAAACAGGCTATTCACCCCTCCACTTT. The full variable domain, its missing parts supplied by reference TRBV2 and TRBJ1-6, is EPEVTQTPSHQVTQMGQEVILRCVPISNHLYFYWYRQILGQKVEFLVSFYNNEISEKSEIFDDQFSVERPDGSNFTLKIRSTKLEDSAMYFCASKNQTGYSPLHFGNGTRLTVT.

The chain couples TRBV5-1 to TRBJ1-2, with D hard to call. The germline CDR1 and CDR2 sequences are SGHRS and YFSETQ. The CDR3 has 13 amino acids. Trimming stripped 0 bases from V and 0 bases from J, with 3 bases between. CDR3 region: CASSLATNYGYTF. The CDR3 region has the DNA TGCGCCAGCAGCTTGGCCACTAACTATGGCTACACCTTC.

The rearrangement uses TRBV7-9 and TRBJ1-1, with a tentative D call TRBD1 (5 bases). Germline V gene lookup returns CDR1 SEHNR and CDR2 FQNEAQ (reference sequence). The CDR3 has 14 residues. Trimming shortened V by 1 base and J by 5 bases, and 11 bases separated the two germline ends. The CDR3 reads CASSLGTGWTEAFF. CDR3 nucleotide sequence: TGTGCCAGCAGCTTAGGAACAGGTTGGACTGAAGCTTTCTTT.

In this sample, this clone turned up once. The V call is TRBV27, the J call TRBJ2-3; D ambiguous. Germline CDR1 and CDR2: MNHEY and SMNVEV (reference sequence). This CDR3 has 12 amino acids. Trimming left V 6 bases short and J 0 bases short, with 4 bases between. The CDR3 DNA is TGTGCCAGCAGAACTAGCACAGATACGCAGTATTTT. This encodes CASRTSTDTQYF.

V is TRBV6-5 and J is TRBJ2-3, with 7 bases identical to TRBD1. The length of the CDR3 is 14 residues. V was pared by 6 bases and J by 2 bases, with 5 bases of the junction left unmatched. Germline V CDR1 and CDR2: MNHEY, SVGAGI. The CDR3 nucleotides read TGTGCCAGCAGCTCCGGGACAGCCACAGATACGCAGTATTTT. Its protein product is CASSSGTATDTQYF.

The chain has TRBV24-1 and TRBJ1-2; maybe TRBD1 (6 bases). CDR3 size: 14 residues. The germline V gene has CDR1 KGHDR and CDR2 SFDVKD. The V end lost 4 bases, the J end lost 4 bases, and 12 bases lay between the germline ends. CDR3 sequence reads: CATSEGGQSYGYTF. Written as DNA, the CDR3 is TGTGCCACCAGTGAGGGAGGACAGAGCTATGGCTACACCTTC.

In this sample, this clone turned up a few times. Other nucleotide sequences from this sample produce the same CDR3. The V call is TRBV5-1, the J call TRBJ1-2, with D perhaps matching TRBD1 (6 bases). The CDR3 sequence is 14 residues long. Looked up from germline, CDR1 is SGHRS and CDR2 is YFSETQ. Trimming pared 4 bases from V and 0 bases from J, leaving 10 bases between. The CDR3 here is CASSRQEPNYGYTF. In nucleotides, the CDR3 is TGCGCCAGCAGCCGACAGGAGCCTAACTATGGCTACACCTTC.

This clone was observed a single time. The gene calls are TRBV28 and TRBJ2-1; D possibly corresponds to TRBD2 (6 bases). V was pared by 6 bases and J by 13 bases, with 13 bases between. The CDR3 contains 11 residues. CDR1 and CDR2 (germline): MDHEN, SYDVKM. The DNA for the CDR3 is TGTGCCAGCAGCCTGAAGACTAGTCAGTTCTTC. Its translation: CASSLKTSQFF.

V usage is TRBV10-1 and J usage is TRBJ1-2; 10 bases are shared with TRBD1. The CDR3 spans 15 residues. The junction had 9 bases not matched to a gene; V was cut back by 8 bases and J by 3 bases. The V gene's germline CDR1 is WNHNN and CDR2 SYGVQD (reference sequence). The CDR3 spells CASVGTGASDYGYTF. DNA of the CDR3: TGCGCCAGCGTAGGGACAGGGGCTTCTGACTATGGCTACACCTTC.

This clone was found a few times. This chain links TRBV7-2 with TRBJ1-2; D is ambiguous. The germline gives CDR1 SGHTA, CDR2 FQGNSA. The CDR3 loop spans 13 amino acids. V lost 3 bases and J lost 5, with 10 bases in between. Here the CDR3 DNA reads TGTGCCAGCAGCTTGCGGGGATTATATGGCTACACCTTC. Its protein is CASSLRGLYGYTF.

The genes are TRBV28 and TRBJ2-1; a possible D gene is TRBD2 (5 bases). This CDR3 is built from 16 residues. V was pared by 7 bases and J by 3 bases, with 19 bases between. Germline CDR1 reads MDHEN; CDR2 reads SYDVKM. The CDR3: CASKTLEVPNYNEQFF. The CDR3 DNA sequence: TGTGCCAGCAAGACCCTGGAGGTACCAAACTACAATGAGCAGTTCTTC.

CDR3 bases: TGTGCCACCAATAGCAATCAGCCCCAGCATTTT. Translation: CATNSNQPQHF. The V call is TRBV28, the J call TRBJ1-5; D gene unclear. Per the germline V gene, CDR1 is MDHEN and CDR2 is SYDVKM. The CDR3 has 11 residues. With 10 bases removed from V and 0 bases from J, the gap between germline ends came to 4 bases.

This clone has a single count. This CDR3 is also generated by other DNA sequences in the sample. V and J are TRBV5-1 and TRBJ2-7, with TRBD1 matching over 10 bases. Germline V lookup: CDR1 SGHRS, CDR2 YFSETQ. The V and J ends lost 0 bases and 3 bases, in that order; junction bases with no gene match: 3. CDR3 length equals 15 residues. The CDR3 reads CASSLGGQGNYEQYF. The CDR3 DNA sequence: TGCGCCAGCAGCTTGGGGGGACAGGGGAACTACGAGCAGTACTTC.

The chain couples TRBV7-2 to TRBJ2-2, with 7 bases that match TRBD2. V shed 5 bases, J shed 4 bases, and the junction held 7 bases outside the gene matches. Germline CDR1 and CDR2: SGHTA and FQGNSA. The CDR3 length is 15 residues. CDR3 loop: CASSPVSGTTGELFF. The CDR3 DNA reads as TGTGCCAGCAGCCCCGTGAGCGGGACCACCGGGGAGCTGTTTTTT.

The V and J genes are TRBV10-1 and TRBJ1-1; the match to TRBD1 covers 8 bases. Unmatched junction bases numbered 16, after V lost 11 bases and J lost 2 bases. Looked up from germline, CDR1 is WNHNN and CDR2 is SYGVQD (reference sequence). The CDR3 is 16 amino acids. CDR3 sequence: CAGGTGTGPDNTEAFF. The CDR3 DNA is TGCGCCGGGGGTACCGGGACAGGCCCCGATAACACTGAAGCTTTCTTT.

This chain joins TRBV3-1 (or the pseudogene TRBV3-2) and TRBJ2-2, with D hard to call. Germline V gene lookup returns CDR1 LGHDT and CDR2 YNNKEL (reference sequence). CDR3 length: 14 amino acids. Trimming left V 5 bases short and J 0 bases short, with 7 bases between. The CDR3 DNA reads as TGTGCCAGCAGCGGGGTTCCGAACACCGGGGAGCTGTTTTTT. This encodes CASSGVPNTGELFF.

The V gene is TRBV5-4, the J gene TRBJ1-6; D might be TRBD1 (5 bases). The CDR3 covers 18 residues. V was shortened by 3 bases and J by 2 bases, with 18 bases between the two germline ends. Germline V lookup: CDR1 SGHNT, CDR2 YYREEE (reference sequence). The CDR3 DNA reads TGTGCCAGCAGCTATGGACGATCGGCAGGGACCTATAATTCACCCCTCCACTTT. Residues: CASSYGRSAGTYNSPLHF.

CDR3 coding DNA: TGCGCCAGCACCCTGCTAAGGGTGGGGAACCCACCAAATAATGAAAAACTGTTTTTT. Translating gives CASTLLRVGNPPNNEKLFF. The chain employs TRBV4-1 and TRBJ1-4; D unresolved. The V end lost 7 bases, the J end lost 4 bases, and 28 bases lay between the germline ends. Germline lookup yields CDR1 MGHRA and CDR2 YSYEKL. This CDR3 is 19 amino acids long.

This clone showed up just once. The gene calls are TRBV4-3 and TRBJ1-2, with D maybe TRBD1 (5 bases). The V gene's germline CDR1 is LGHNA and CDR2 YSLEER. V was cut by 0 bases and J by 4 bases, with 9 bases left in between. CDR3 length equals 14 residues. The CDR3, as DNA: TGCGCCAGCAGCCAAGAAGGGACGGGCTATGGCTACACCTTC. Amino acids: CASSQEGTGYGYTF.

The V and J genes are TRBV27 and TRBJ2-7; D is undetermined. Trimming took 5 bases from V and 0 from J, leaving 8 bases between them. This CDR3 has 13 residues. Germline assignment: CDR1 MNHEY and CDR2 SMNVEV (reference sequence). CDR3 sequence: CASSKIYSYEQYF. CDR3 nucleotides: TGTGCCAGCAGTAAGATTTACTCCTACGAGCAGTACTTC.

In DNA, the CDR3 is TGCGCCAGCAGCCAAGATCCTGGGGGACCGAATTCACCCCTCCACTTT. Protein sequence: CASSQDPGGPNSPLHF. The chain has TRBV4-3 and TRBJ1-6; the D gene is possibly TRBD1 (5 bases). This CDR3 region has 16 residues. Germline loops: CDR1 LGHNA, CDR2 YSLEER. V lost 0 bases and J 7 bases, leaving 13 bases between the germline ends.

With respect to this clone: Other DNA sequences of this sample code for an identical CDR3. The chain links TRBV6-6 to TRBJ1-1, with D uncertain. Germline-derived CDR1 and CDR2 are MNHNY and SVGAGI (reference sequence). V shed 4 bases and J shed 2 bases, with 8 bases lying between them. The CDR3 consists of 13 residues. CDR3 nucleotides: TGTGCCAGCAGTTCGCGGGGAAACACTGAAGCTTTCTTT. It is translated as CASSSRGNTEAFF.

The chain joins TRBV7-8 to TRBJ1-1; D remains unclear. The ends were cut back, 4 bases at V and 0 bases at J, with 18 bases in the middle. Germline loops: CDR1 SGHVS, CDR2 FQNEAQ. The CDR3 has 17 residues. The CDR3 here is CASSSSKLGQLNTEAFF. The CDR3 nucleotides read TGTGCCAGCAGCTCATCGAAATTAGGGCAGCTGAACACTGAAGCTTTCTTT.

The chain is built from TRBV2 and TRBJ1-3, with 8 positions matching TRBD1. The CDR3 spans 13 residues. The germline V gene encodes CDR1 SNHLY and CDR2 FYNNEI. J gave up 6 bases and V 6 bases, and 4 bases lay outside the gene matches. CDR3 loop: CASRYRGKNTIYF. Here the CDR3 DNA reads TGTGCCAGCAGATACAGGGGGAAAAACACCATATATTTT. Full variable domain (remainder filled in from reference TRBV2 and TRBJ1-3): EPEVTQTPSHQVTQMGQEVILRCVPISNHLYFYWYRQILGQKVEFLVSFYNNEISEKSEIFDDQFSVERPDGSNFTLKIRSTKLEDSAMYFCASRYRGKNTIYFGEGSWLTVV.

On this clone: Within the sample, other DNA sequences also encode this same CDR3. The chain is built from TRBV18 and TRBJ2-3, with D possibly TRBD1 on 5 matching bases. V was trimmed by 0 bases and J by 0 bases, leaving 7 bases between them. The CDR3 totals 15 residues. The germline CDR1 and CDR2 sequences are KGHSH and LQKENI. In DNA, the CDR3 is TGTGCCAGCTCACCACCGGCAGGGAGCACAGATACGCAGTATTTT. Protein: CASSPPAGSTDTQYF.